A selection of T cell receptor beta chains follows, all from one sample in a study of blood T cell repertoires in COVID-19. The table came from immunoSEQ multiplex PCR; TCRdb's copy has only in-frame clones and leaves some out. Counted here are about 220,000 clones, roughly 85% occurring once; the ten biggest clones make up around 2.5%. The sample was peripheral blood. The receptor source for this set is a woman aged 70 to 79 with COVID-19, enrolled during active disease. Both conserved end residues are part of each CDR3. Fields, in order: CDR3 length, J gene, D gene, V gene, CDR3 protein, CDR3 DNA. The D gene is left open where the match is weak.

>13|TRBJ1-1|TRBD1|TRBV29-1
CSVRDRANTEAFF
TGCAGCGTGCGGGACAGAGCGAACACTGAAGCTTTCTTT
>15|TRBJ2-1|.|TRBV3-1/TRBV3-2
CASSQDRTTYNEQFF
TGTGCCAGCAGCCAGGATCGGACTACCTACAATGAGCAGTTCTTC
>15|TRBJ1-1|TRBD1|TRBV11-3
CASSLGGQGETEAFF
TGTGCCAGCAGCTTAGGGGGACAGGGGGAAACTGAAGCTTTCTTT
>14|TRBJ1-2|.|TRBV5-1
CASSPRTEAYGYTF
TGCGCCAGCAGCCCCCGGACAGAAGCCTATGGCTACACCTTC
>13|TRBJ1-2|TRBD1|TRBV10-3
CAISEDRVVGYTF
TGTGCCATCAGTGAGGACAGGGTGGTTGGCTACACCTTC
>15|TRBJ2-1|TRBD1|TRBV7-3
CASSSGQSSYNEQFF
TGTGCCAGCAGCTCGGGACAGAGCTCCTACAATGAGCAGTTCTTC
>14|TRBJ1-2|.|TRBV7-2
CASSYEQALYGYTF
TGTGCCAGCAGTTACGAACAGGCCCTCTATGGCTACACCTTC
>16|TRBJ2-3|TRBD2|TRBV9
CASSVALAGDTDTQYF
TGTGCCAGCAGCGTAGCTCTAGCGGGAGACACAGATACGCAGTATTTT
>16|TRBJ2-3|TRBD2|TRBV11-2
CASSLGLAGGTDTQYF
TGTGCCAGCAGCCTGGGACTAGCGGGAGGGACAGATACGCAGTATTTT
>15|TRBJ2-1|.|TRBV21-1
CASNPTGVSYNEQFF
TGTGCCAGCAACCCAACGGGAGTCTCCTACAATGAGCAGTTCTTC